The 15 T cell receptor beta chains below come from one sample, sequenced in a study of spatial heterogeneity in lung cancer. Study-wide results and limits: The number of expanded tumor alpha and beta chains correlated with mutation number.

TCRdb fed the 5' RACE reads into MiXCR, producing one record per CDR3 protein. This table holds roughly 10,000 distinct CDR3 sequences, around 10% found once. Antigens of these TCRs are unknown. Time point given: sample taken at primary tumor resection. The starting material was lung tumor tissue, obtained at surgery. Every receptor here comes from a male donor with early-stage non-small cell lung cancer.

A remark on this clonotype: Because this beta chain is a stray read in a library intended to capture alpha chains, its abundance should not be given much weight. The genes are TRBV5-1 and TRBJ2-1; 7 bases are a match to TRBD1. J gave up 5 bases and V 1 base, and 6 bases lay outside the gene matches. The length of the CDR3 is 15 residues. Germline CDR1 reads SGHRS; CDR2 reads YFSETQ. DNA for the CDR3: TGCGCCAGCAGCTTGTTGGAGACAGGGAACAATGAGCAGTTCTTC. Protein product: CASSLLETGNNEQFF.

This clonotype was seen many times. For a library built for alpha chains, this beta chain is a stray read; little rests on its size. The chain recombines TRBV3-1 with TRBJ2-7, with D possibly being TRBD2 (6 bases). The ends were cut back, 4 bases at V and 6 bases at J, with 25 bases in the middle. Germline CDR1 reads LGHDT; CDR2 reads YNNKEL (reference sequence). This CDR3 contains 17 residues. This chain's CDR3 is CASSRRSNQLLAGEQYF. The DNA for the CDR3 is TGTGCCAGCAGCCGGCGTAGCAACCAATTACTAGCTGGCGAGCAGTACTTC.

This clonotype was seen a few times. Since it is a stray read in a library aimed at alpha chains, this beta chain has a size that is not meaningful. V gene TRBV7-3 combines with J gene TRBJ2-3; unclear D gene. Germline V lookup: CDR1 SGHTA, CDR2 FQGTGA. Trimming removed 4 bases from V and 0 bases from J, with 2 bases in between. The CDR3 extends over 12 amino acids. The CDR3 bases are TGTGCCAGCAGCTCCAGCACAGATACGCAGTATTTT. This translates into CASSSSTDTQYF.

Concerning this clonotype: A library prepared for alpha chains yielded this beta chain as an off-target read; its size is of little meaning. The chain links TRBV11-1 to TRBJ2-1; 8 bases are a match to TRBD1. The V gene's germline CDR1 is SGHAT and CDR2 FQDESV (reference sequence). V was pared by 3 bases and J by 6 bases, with 4 bases of the junction left unmatched. The CDR3 is 14 residues long. The CDR3 sequence is CASSLDRVSNEQFF. In DNA, the CDR3 is TGTGCCAGCAGCTTGGACAGGGTTAGCAATGAGCAGTTCTTC.

About this clonotype itself: The library was designed around alpha chains, so this beta chain is a stray read whose abundance carries little weight. J is TRBJ2-2 and V is TRBV24-1, with D perhaps being TRBD1 or TRBD2 (5 bases each). V was trimmed by 6 bases and J by 4 bases, leaving 11 bases between them. CDR1 and CDR2 from the germline V gene are KGHDR and SFDVKD. This CDR3 is 14 amino acids long. CDR3 protein: CATSRAGTTGELFF. The CDR3 region has the DNA TGTGCCACCAGTCGCGCAGGGACCACCGGGGAGCTGTTTTTT.

This clonotype has ten or more counts. This beta chain is off target for a library built for alpha chains, so its abundance means little. V is TRBV11-3 and J is TRBJ2-5; the D is unclear. This CDR3 contains 11 residues. The germline gives CDR1 SGHNT, CDR2 YENEEA. V was clipped by 8 bases and J by 5 bases, with 9 bases between them. The DNA of the CDR3 is TGTGCCAGCGGCCCGTTGGAGACCCAGTACTTC. Translation gives CASGPLETQYF. The entire variable domain, with the rest obtained from reference TRBV11-3 and TRBJ2-5, is as follows: EAGVVQSPRYKIIEKKQPVAFWCNPISGHNTLYWYLQNLGQGPELLIRYENEEAVDDSQLPKDRFSAERLKGVDSTLKIQPAELGDSAVYLCASGPLETQYFGPGTRLLVL.

This clonotype was counted at least ten times. This beta chain slipped into a library made for alpha chains as a stray read, so its size is not meaningful. The chain employs TRBV11-2 and TRBJ2-3; tentatively, D is TRBD1 (6 bases). The germline V and J ends were trimmed by 2 bases and 6 bases, with 18 bases remaining between them. CDR1 is SGHAT and CDR2 is FQNNGV in the germline V gene. This CDR3 comprises 16 residues. The chain's CDR3 is CASSLLSGHGTDTQYF. The CDR3 bases are TGTGCCAGCAGCTTATTGTCGGGACACGGAACCGATACGCAGTATTTT.

This clonotype showed up many times. A library prepared for alpha chains yielded this beta chain as an off-target read; its size is of little meaning. This rearrangement joins TRBV4-1 to TRBJ2-7; 8 positions match TRBD2. The V and J ends lost 0 bases and 7 bases, in that order; junction bases with no gene match: 11. The CDR3 length is 16 residues. Germline CDR1 is MGHRA and CDR2 is YSYEKL. Here the CDR3 reads CASSQDTSGPFREQYF. The CDR3 DNA follows: TGCGCCAGCAGCCAAGATACTAGCGGTCCCTTTCGGGAGCAGTACTTC.

The sample holds a few counts of this clonotype. Since it is a stray read in a library aimed at alpha chains, this beta chain has a size that is not meaningful. This chain links TRBV5-1 with TRBJ1-6, with TRBD1 identical over 10 bases. With 4 bases clipped from V and 8 bases from J, the junction kept 6 bases outside the gene matches. This CDR3 comprises 15 residues. Germline V gene data show CDR1 as SGHRS and CDR2 as YFSETQ. CDR3 coding DNA: TGCGCCAGCAGCCGGGGACAGGGGTTCGATTCACCCCTCCACTTT. Amino acid sequence: CASSRGQGFDSPLHF.

Ten or more counts support this clonotype. Little can be read into the size of this beta chain, an off-target read in a library designed for alpha chains. V gene TRBV28 combines with J gene TRBJ2-7, with 11 bases identical to TRBD2. CDR3 size: 14 residues. Losses at the gene ends were 5 bases for V and 3 bases for J; bases not matched to a gene: 3. Per the germline V gene, CDR1 is MDHEN and CDR2 is SYDVKM. The CDR3 protein is CASSGTSGLYEQYF. Here the CDR3 DNA reads TGTGCCAGCAGTGGGACTAGCGGCCTCTACGAGCAGTACTTC.

A word on this clonotype: Little can be read into the size of this beta chain, an off-target read in a library designed for alpha chains. This chain uses TRBV7-2 with TRBJ1-5, with D perhaps TRBD1 (5 bases). The V gene lost 1 base and the J gene lost 6 bases, with 13 bases spanning the gap. The CDR3 extends over 15 amino acids. Germline V CDR1 and CDR2: SGHTA, FQGNSA. The CDR3 DNA is TGTGCCAGCAGCTTAGTGGGGGGAAGGATTCAGCCCCAGCATTTT. It codes for CASSLVGGRIQPQHF.

This clonotype has a count of ten or more. A library prepared for alpha chains yielded this beta chain as an off-target read; its size is of little meaning. The genes are TRBV12-3 or TRBV12-4 and TRBJ2-1; 16 positions match TRBD2. CDR3 size: 18 residues. After removal of 3 bases from V and 8 bases from J, the junction contained 10 bases not matched to a gene. CDR3 DNA: TGTGCCAGCAGTTTGACCATTGGGACTAGCGGGAGGGGGCATGAGCAGTTCTTC. It is translated as CASSLTIGTSGRGHEQFF.

This clonotype appeared many times. This beta chain came through as a stray read in a library set up for alpha chains, and its size says little. V gene TRBV12-3 or TRBV12-4 combines with J gene TRBJ2-4; maybe TRBD2 (6 bases). This CDR3 is 13 amino acids long. Trimming cost V 6 bases and J 3 bases, with 9 bases left between them. The CDR3 bases are TGTGCCAGCAGCCGGGACTTCAAAAACATTCAGTACTTC. Its translation is CASSRDFKNIQYF.

This clonotype occurred many times. In a library made to pick up alpha chains, this beta chain is a stray read with a size that means little. The chain joins TRBV4-1 to TRBJ1-4; D perhaps matches TRBD1 (6 bases). Germline CDR1 reads MGHRA; CDR2 reads YSYEKL. The CDR3 extends over 16 amino acids. V lost 3 bases and J 3 bases, leaving 14 bases between the germline ends. In DNA form, the CDR3 reads TGCGCCAGCAGCCAGGACGGGGGGCTACCTAATGAAAAACTGTTTTTT. Protein sequence: CASSQDGGLPNEKLFF.

This clonotype showed up many times. As an off-target read in a library built for alpha chains, this beta chain has a frequency of little significance. The CDR3 region has the DNA TGTGCCAGCAGTTCCGTTATAGGGCGGCAGCACACCTTC. Protein: CASSSVIGRQHTF. The chain recombines TRBV12-3 or TRBV12-4 with TRBJ1-2; D gene ambiguous. This CDR3 has 13 amino acids. V lost 4 bases to trimming and J lost 12 bases, with 18 bases between them.